The next 5 T cell receptor beta chains were all read from a single sample in a study of blood T cell repertoires in COVID-19. Generated by immunoSEQ multiplex PCR, the TCRdb table keeps only in-frame clones and is missing some. The data show about 98,000 clones, roughly 80% seen once. Sequences were obtained from peripheral blood. Source of these receptors: a human donor in a cohort sampled during active COVID-19.

J is TRBJ1-4 and V is TRBV15; D gene ambiguous. The CDR3 has 16 amino acids. CDR1 is LNHNV, CDR2 YYDKDF, per germline (reference sequence). V dropped 0 bases and J dropped 0 bases, with 8 bases sitting between them. The CDR3 loop reads CATSRDLLATNEKLFF. The DNA of the CDR3 is TGTGCCACCAGCAGAGATCTTCTTGCAACTAATGAAAAACTGTTTTTT.

The CDR3 nucleotides are TGTGCCAGCAGTGAATTAGGGGACAGAGACTATGGCTACACCTTC. It specifies CASSELGDRDYGYTF. The rearrangement links TRBV25-1 to TRBJ1-2, with 7 bases identical to TRBD1. The CDR3 has 15 amino acids. Germline V gene lookup returns CDR1 MGHDK and CDR2 SYGVNS. The V and J ends lost 1 base and 3 bases, in that order; junction bases with no gene match: 5.

The V and J genes are TRBV6-5 and TRBJ1-2; the match to TRBD1 covers 8 bases. Trimming removed 8 bases from V and 2 bases from J; junction bases left unmatched: 4. The CDR3 sequence is 13 residues long. Germline V gene lookup returns CDR1 MNHEY and CDR2 SVGAGI. The DNA of the CDR3 is TGTGCCAGCCAACGGGACAGGAACTATGGCTACACCTTC. Translated, it gives CASQRDRNYGYTF.

The chain carries TRBV6-6 and TRBJ1-1; 12 bases agree with TRBD1. Germline CDR1 and CDR2: MNHNY and SVGAGI (reference sequence). Trimming removed 4 bases from V and 4 bases from J; junction bases left unmatched: 4. The CDR3 runs 15 residues. The chain's CDR3 is CASSSGQGAVTEAFF. The CDR3 DNA sequence: TGTGCCAGCAGTTCGGGACAGGGGGCAGTCACTGAAGCTTTCTTT.

J is TRBJ2-5 and V is TRBV7-8; tentative D call: TRBD1 (5 bases). Trimming removed 5 bases from V and 5 bases from J, with 18 bases in between. Per germline, CDR1 SGHVS and CDR2 FQNEAQ. The CDR3 runs 15 residues. The CDR3 DNA reads TGTGCCAGCAGCGAGGTGGGGCCAGGTGGCGAGACCCAGTACTTC. Protein product: CASSEVGPGGETQYF.